The present entry profiles one T cell receptor beta chain with its context. What it binds is not known. Scientists ran DNA taken from cultured CD4+ T cells through the Oncomine TCR Beta short-read assay for sequencing. From CD4+ T cells that had been cultured, genomic DNA was extracted. TCRdb recomputed calls from the PCR reads with MiXCR, one row per CDR3 protein. This table has more than 15,000 distinct CDR3 sequences, 25% to 30% appearing once. Treatment defined: roughly 10-day PBMC culture with coronavirus spike peptide pools or control peptides (ViraFEST assay). At both days 3 and 7, half the medium was replaced with fresh IL-2 medium. These data belong to a study of vaccination and CD4 T cells after COVID-19. Germline V gives CDR1 SQVTM, CDR2 ANQGSEA. The CDR3 loop spans 16 amino acids. With V trimmed by 7 bases and J by 7 bases, 16 bases remained unmatched.

This TCR derives from a human donor with COVID-19. The gene calls are TRBV29-1 and TRBJ1-1, with TRBD1 matching 12 bases. Source material: cultured CD4+ T cells from blood. The CDR3 DNA reads as TGCAGCGGAGGGACAGGGGGCTTTCGTGCGGGAATTGAAGCTTTCTTT. Protein sequence: CSGGTGGFRAGIEAFF.